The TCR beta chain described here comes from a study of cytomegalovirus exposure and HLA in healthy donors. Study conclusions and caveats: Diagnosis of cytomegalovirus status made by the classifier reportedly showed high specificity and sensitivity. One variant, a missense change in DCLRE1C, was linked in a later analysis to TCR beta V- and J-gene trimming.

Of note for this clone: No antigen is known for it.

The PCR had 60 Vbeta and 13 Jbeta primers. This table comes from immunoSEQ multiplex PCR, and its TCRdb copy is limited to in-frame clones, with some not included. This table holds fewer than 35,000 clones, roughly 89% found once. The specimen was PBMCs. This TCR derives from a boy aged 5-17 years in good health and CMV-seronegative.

CDR3 sequence reads: CASSQDVGSGATGELFF. The CDR3 DNA reads TGTGCCAGCAGCCAAGATGTGGGGTCAGGGGCTACCGGGGAGCTGTTTTTT. The chain joins TRBV4-2 to TRBJ2-2, with a weak D call TRBD1 (6 bases). V was pared by 0 bases and J by 5 bases, with 16 bases between. The CDR3 loop spans 17 amino acids. Germline CDR1 and CDR2: LGHNA and YNFKEQ.